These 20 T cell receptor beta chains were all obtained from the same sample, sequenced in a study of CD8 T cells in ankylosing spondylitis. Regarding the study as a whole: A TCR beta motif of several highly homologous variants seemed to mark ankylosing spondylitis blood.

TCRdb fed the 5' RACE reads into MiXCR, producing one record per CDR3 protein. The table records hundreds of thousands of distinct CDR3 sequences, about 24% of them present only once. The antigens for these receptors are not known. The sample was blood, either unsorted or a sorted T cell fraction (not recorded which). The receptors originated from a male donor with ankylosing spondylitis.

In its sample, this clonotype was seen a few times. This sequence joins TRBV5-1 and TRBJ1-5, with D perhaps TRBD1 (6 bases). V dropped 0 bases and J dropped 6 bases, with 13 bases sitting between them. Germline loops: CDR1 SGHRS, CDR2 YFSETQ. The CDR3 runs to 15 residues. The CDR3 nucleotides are TGCGCCAGCAGCTTGGGAACAGGGAGTGGTCAGCCCCAGCATTTT. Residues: CASSLGTGSGQPQHF.

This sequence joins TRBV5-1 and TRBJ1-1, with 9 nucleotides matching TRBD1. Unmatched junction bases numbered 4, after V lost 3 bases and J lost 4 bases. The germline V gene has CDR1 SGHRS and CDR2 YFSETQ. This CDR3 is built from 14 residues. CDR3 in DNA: TGCGCCAGCAGCTGGGGACAGGGAGGCACTGAAGCTTTCTTT. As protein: CASSWGQGGTEAFF.

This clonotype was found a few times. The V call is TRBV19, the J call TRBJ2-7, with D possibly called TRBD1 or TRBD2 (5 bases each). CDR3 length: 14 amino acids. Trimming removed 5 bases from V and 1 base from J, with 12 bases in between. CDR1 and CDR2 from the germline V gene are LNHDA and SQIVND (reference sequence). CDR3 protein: CASSVGANSYEQYV. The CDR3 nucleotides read TGTGCCAGTAGTGTCGGGGCTAATTCCTACGAGCAGTACGTC.

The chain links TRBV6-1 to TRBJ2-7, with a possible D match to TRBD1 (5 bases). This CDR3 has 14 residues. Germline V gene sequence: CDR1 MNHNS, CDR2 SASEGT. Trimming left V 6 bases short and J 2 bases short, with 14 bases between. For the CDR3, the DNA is TGTGCCAGCAGGAAGGCGCAGGGCACCTACGAGCAGTACGTC. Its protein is CASRKAQGTYEQYV.

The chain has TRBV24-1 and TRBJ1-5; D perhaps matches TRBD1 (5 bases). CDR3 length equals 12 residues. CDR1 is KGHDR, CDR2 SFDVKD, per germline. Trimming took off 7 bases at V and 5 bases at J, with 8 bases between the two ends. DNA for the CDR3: TGTGCCACCAGCGAGGGGCATCAGCCCCAGCATTTT. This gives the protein CATSEGHQPQHF.

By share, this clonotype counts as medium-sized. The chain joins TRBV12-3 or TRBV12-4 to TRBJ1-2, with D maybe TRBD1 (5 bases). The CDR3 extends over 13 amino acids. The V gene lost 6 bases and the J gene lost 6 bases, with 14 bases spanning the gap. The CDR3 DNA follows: TGTGCCAGCAGCCCTCGACAGAGGGATGGCTACACCTTC. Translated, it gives CASSPRQRDGYTF.

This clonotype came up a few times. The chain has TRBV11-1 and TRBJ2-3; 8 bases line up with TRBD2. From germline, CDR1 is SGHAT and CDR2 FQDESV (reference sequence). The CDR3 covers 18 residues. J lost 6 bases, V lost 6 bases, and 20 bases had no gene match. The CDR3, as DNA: TGTGCCAGCAGTAACCCGGCCCGGGCTAGCGGGTCTCAGGATACGCAGTATTTT. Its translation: CASSNPARASGSQDTQYF. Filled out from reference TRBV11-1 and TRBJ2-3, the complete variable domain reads EAEVAQSPRYKITEKSQAVAFWCDPISGHATLYWYRQILGQGPELLVQFQDESVVDDSQLPKDRFSAERLKGVDSTLKIQPAELGDSAMYLCASSNPARASGSQDTQYFGPGTRLTVL.

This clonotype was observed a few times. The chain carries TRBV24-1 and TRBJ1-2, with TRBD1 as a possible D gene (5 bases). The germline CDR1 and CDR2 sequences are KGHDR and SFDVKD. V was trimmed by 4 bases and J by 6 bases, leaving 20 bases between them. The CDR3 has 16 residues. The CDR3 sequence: CATSDTTARVGDGYTF. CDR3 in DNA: TGTGCCACCAGTGACACGACTGCGAGGGTGGGGGATGGCTACACCTTC.

The CDR3 DNA reads TGTGCCAGCAGCTTAGTGACCTTAGCCAAAAACATTCAGTACTTC. This gives the protein CASSLVTLAKNIQYF. V usage is TRBV7-2 and J usage is TRBJ2-4; D is undetermined. The CDR3 is 15 residues long. Trimming pared 1 base from V and 0 bases from J, leaving 7 bases between. CDR1 is SGHTA and CDR2 is FQGNSA in the germline V gene.

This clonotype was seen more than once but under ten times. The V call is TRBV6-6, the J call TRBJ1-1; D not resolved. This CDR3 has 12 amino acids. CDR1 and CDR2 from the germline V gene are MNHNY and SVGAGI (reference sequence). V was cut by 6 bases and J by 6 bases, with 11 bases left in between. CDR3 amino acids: CASRRSYPEAFF. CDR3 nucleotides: TGTGCCAGCAGGCGATCGTATCCTGAAGCTTTCTTT.

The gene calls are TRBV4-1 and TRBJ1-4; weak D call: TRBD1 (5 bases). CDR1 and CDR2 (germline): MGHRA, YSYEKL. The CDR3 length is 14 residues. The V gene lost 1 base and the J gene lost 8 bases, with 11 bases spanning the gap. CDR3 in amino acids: CASSQGKGREKLFF. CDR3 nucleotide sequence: TGCGCCAGCAGCCAAGGAAAGGGACGAGAAAAACTGTTTTTT.

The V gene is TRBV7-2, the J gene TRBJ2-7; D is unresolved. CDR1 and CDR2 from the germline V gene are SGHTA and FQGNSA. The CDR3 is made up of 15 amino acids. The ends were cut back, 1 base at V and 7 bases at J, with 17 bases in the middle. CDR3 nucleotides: TGTGCCAGCAGCTTAGAAGTTTACACCTCGGGTGAGCAGTACTTC. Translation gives CASSLEVYTSGEQYF.

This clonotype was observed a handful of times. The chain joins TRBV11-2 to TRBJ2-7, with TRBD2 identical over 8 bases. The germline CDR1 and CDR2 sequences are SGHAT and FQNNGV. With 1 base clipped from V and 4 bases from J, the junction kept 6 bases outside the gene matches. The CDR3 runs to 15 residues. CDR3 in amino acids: CASSLVAGLVYEQYF. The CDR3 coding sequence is TGTGCCAGCAGCTTAGTCGCGGGACTAGTATACGAGCAGTACTTC. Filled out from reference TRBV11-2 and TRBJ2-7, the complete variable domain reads EAGVAQSPRYKIIEKRQSVAFWCNPISGHATLYWYQQILGQGPKLLIQFQNNGVVDDSQLPKDRFSAERLKGVDSTLKIQPAKLEDSAVYLCASSLVAGLVYEQYFGPGTRLTVT.

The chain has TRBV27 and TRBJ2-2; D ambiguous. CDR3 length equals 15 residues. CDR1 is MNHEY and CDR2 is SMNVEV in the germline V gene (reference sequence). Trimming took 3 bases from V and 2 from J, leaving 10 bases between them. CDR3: CASSFKWSNTGELFF. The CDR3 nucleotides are TGTGCCAGCAGTTTCAAGTGGTCCAACACCGGGGAGCTGTTTTTT.

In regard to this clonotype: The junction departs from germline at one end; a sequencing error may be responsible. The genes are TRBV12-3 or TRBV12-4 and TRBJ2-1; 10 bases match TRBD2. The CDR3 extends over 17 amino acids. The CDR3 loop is CAISFSGGAGGRNEQFF. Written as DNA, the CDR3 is TGTGCCATCAGTTTTTCCGGGGGAGCGGGAGGGAGAAATGAGCAGTTCTTC.

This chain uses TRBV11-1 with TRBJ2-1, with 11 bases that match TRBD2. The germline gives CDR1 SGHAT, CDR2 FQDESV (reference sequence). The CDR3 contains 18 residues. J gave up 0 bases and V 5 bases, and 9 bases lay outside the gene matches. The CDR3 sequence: CASSTTGTSGHSYNEQFF. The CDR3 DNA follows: TGTGCCAGCAGCACAACCGGGACTAGCGGCCACTCCTACAATGAGCAGTTCTTC.

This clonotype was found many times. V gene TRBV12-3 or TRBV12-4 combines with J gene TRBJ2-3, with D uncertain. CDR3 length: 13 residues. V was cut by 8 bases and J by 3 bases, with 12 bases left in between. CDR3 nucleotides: TGTGCCAGCGGGCGAGGAAGAACAGATACGCAGTATTTT. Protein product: CASGRGRTDTQYF.

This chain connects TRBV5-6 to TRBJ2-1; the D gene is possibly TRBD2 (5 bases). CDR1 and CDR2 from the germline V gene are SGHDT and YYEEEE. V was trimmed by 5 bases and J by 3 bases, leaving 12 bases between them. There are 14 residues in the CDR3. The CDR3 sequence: CASRPGVDYNEQFF. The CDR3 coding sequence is TGTGCCAGCAGGCCCGGGGTAGACTACAATGAGCAGTTCTTC.

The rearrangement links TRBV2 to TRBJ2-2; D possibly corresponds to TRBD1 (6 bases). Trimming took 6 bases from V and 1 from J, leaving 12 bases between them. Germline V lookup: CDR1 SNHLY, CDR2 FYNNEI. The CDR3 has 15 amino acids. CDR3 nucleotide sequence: TGTGCCAGCAGCCAGACAGGTCAGAACACCGGGGAGCTGTTTTTT. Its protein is CASSQTGQNTGELFF.

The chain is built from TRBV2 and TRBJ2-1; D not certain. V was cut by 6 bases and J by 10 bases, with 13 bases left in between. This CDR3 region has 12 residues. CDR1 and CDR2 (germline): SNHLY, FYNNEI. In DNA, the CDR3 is TGTGCCAGCAGGTTAGTAGTATCGGAGCAGTTCTTC. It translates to CASRLVVSEQFF. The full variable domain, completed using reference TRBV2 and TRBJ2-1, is EPEVTQTPSHQVTQMGQEVILRCVPISNHLYFYWYRQILGQKVEFLVSFYNNEISEKSEIFDDQFSVERPDGSNFTLKIRSTKLEDSAMYFCASRLVVSEQFFGPGTRLTVL.